These 27 T cell receptor beta chains share one sample of origin, sequenced in a study of T-cell reconstitution after alpha-beta-depleted transplantation in children. Researchers prepared the TCRbeta library using unique molecular identifiers, the study reports. TCRdb passed the PCR reads through MiXCR, listing each CDR3 protein once. The sample yields more than 450,000 distinct CDR3 sequences, approximately 20% seen once. The material was PBMCs from the stem cell graft donor, obtained from the stem cell graft. These receptor sequences come from a human donor who donated a stem cell graft to a child with acute lymphoblastic leukemia.

V gene TRBV7-9 combines with J gene TRBJ2-7; the match to TRBD1 covers 10 bases. V shed 5 bases and J 7 bases; nucleotides not matched to a gene: 8. Germline assignment: CDR1 SEHNR and CDR2 FQNEAQ (reference sequence). The CDR3 has 14 residues. CDR3 residues: CASSPPWTGGEQYF. CDR3 sequence (DNA): TGTGCCAGCAGCCCCCCATGGACAGGGGGAGAGCAGTACTTC.

V and J are TRBV24-1 and TRBJ2-1, with D perhaps matching TRBD2 (6 bases). This CDR3 has 16 amino acids. Trimming took off 4 bases at V and 7 bases at J, with 19 bases between the two ends. In germline, CDR1 is KGHDR, CDR2 SFDVKD. CDR3 bases: TGTGCCACCAGTGAAAGACTAGTGCCCCCTGGGAATGAGCAGTTCTTC. Its protein product is CATSERLVPPGNEQFF.

The chain is built from TRBV18 and TRBJ1-1, with 10 nucleotides matching TRBD1. CDR3 length equals 15 residues. Germline V CDR1 and CDR2: KGHSH, LQKENI. V gave up 3 bases and J gave up 5 bases; unmatched junction bases: 6. CDR3 DNA sequence: TGTGCCAGCTCACCGCCCGGGACAGGGGTGACTGAAGCTTTCTTT. Residues: CASSPPGTGVTEAFF. The whole variable domain, remainder taken from reference TRBV18 and TRBJ1-1, is NAGVMQNPRHLVRRRGQEARLRCSPMKGHSHVYWYRQLPEEGLKFMVYLQKENIIDESGMPKERFSAEFPKEGPSILRIQQVVRGDSAAYFCASSPPGTGVTEAFFGQGTRLTVV.

The gene calls are TRBV3-1 and TRBJ2-3; 14 nucleotides agree with TRBD2. The CDR3 is 17 amino acids. Germline CDR1 is LGHDT and CDR2 is YNNKEL (reference sequence). V lost 10 bases, J lost 5 bases, and 14 bases stayed unmatched. The DNA for the CDR3 is TGTGCCACCTCCCAACACCCGGGACTAGCGGGAGAAGATACGCAGTATTTT. Protein: CATSQHPGLAGEDTQYF.

This clonotype has a handful of counts. The V and J genes are TRBV4-1 and TRBJ1-4, with TRBD1 matching over 7 bases. The length of the CDR3 is 16 residues. Germline CDR1 is MGHRA and CDR2 is YSYEKL. The ends lost 4 bases at V and 0 bases at J; junction bases unmatched: 5. Here the CDR3 reads CASSRMTGTTNEKLFF. The CDR3, as DNA: TGCGCCAGCAGCCGCATGACAGGGACAACTAATGAAAAACTGTTTTTT.

The V and J genes are TRBV20-1 and TRBJ2-1, with D tentatively TRBD1 (5 bases). Trimming pared 3 bases from V and 4 bases from J, leaving 13 bases between. Germline assignment: CDR1 DFQATT and CDR2 SNEGSKA (reference sequence). This CDR3 has 14 residues. CDR3 DNA sequence: TGCAGTGCTAGGAGGCAGGGAAGGTACAATGAGCAGTTCTTC. This sequence encodes CSARRQGRYNEQFF.

This clonotype has more than one count but fewer than ten. The chain combines TRBV7-8 with TRBJ2-6; D remains unclear. This CDR3 is built from 18 residues. The germline V gene has CDR1 SGHVS and CDR2 FQNEAQ. V was pared by 3 bases and J by 0 bases, with 15 bases between. The DNA for the CDR3 is TGTGCCAGCAGCTTCTCCCGACCATTTTTCTCTGGGGCCAACGTCCTGACTTTC. Protein product: CASSFSRPFFSGANVLTF.

J is TRBJ2-1 and V is TRBV20-1; 7 bases map to TRBD2. Per the germline V gene, CDR1 is DFQATT and CDR2 is SNEGSKA (reference sequence). The junction had 11 bases not matched to a gene; V was cut back by 0 bases and J by 9 bases. The CDR3 extends over 15 amino acids. In DNA form, the CDR3 reads TGCAGTGCTAGAGAACCAACTAGCGAAGGCGGTGAGCAGTTCTTC. Translated, it gives CSAREPTSEGGEQFF.

This chain joins TRBV6-5 and TRBJ1-5; D uncertain. Looked up from germline, CDR1 is MNHEY and CDR2 is SVGAGI. The ends were cut back, 2 bases at V and 4 bases at J, with 6 bases in the middle. The CDR3 consists of 13 residues. CDR3 amino acids: CASSYRQNQPQHF. As DNA, the CDR3 is TGTGCCAGCAGTTACCGTCAAAATCAGCCCCAGCATTTT.

In this sample, this clonotype turned up a few times. The chain links TRBV5-1 to TRBJ2-1; 8 bases fit TRBD2. The CDR3 totals 21 residues. The germline CDR1 and CDR2 sequences are SGHRS and YFSETQ. With 0 bases clipped from V and 3 bases from J, the junction kept 20 bases outside the gene matches. The CDR3 here is CASSLAESWSVAGSLYNEQFF. CDR3 nucleotides: TGCGCCAGCAGCTTGGCCGAGTCCTGGAGTGTAGCGGGATCTCTCTACAATGAGCAGTTCTTC.

This clonotype came up a few times. V gene TRBV12-3 or TRBV12-4 combines with J gene TRBJ1-5, with TRBD1 identical over 7 bases. Trimming cost V 2 bases and J 3 bases; bases outside gene matches: 7. This CDR3 region has 16 residues. Here the CDR3 reads CASSLNAGGPNQPQHF. The CDR3 DNA follows: TGTGCCAGCAGTTTAAATGCAGGGGGACCCAATCAGCCCCAGCATTTT.

This clonotype showed up just a few times. The chain recombines TRBV13 with TRBJ2-2, with 10 positions matching TRBD1. CDR1 is PRHDT, CDR2 FYEKMQ, per germline (reference sequence). The CDR3 loop spans 17 amino acids. The junction had 11 bases not matched to a gene; V was cut back by 3 bases and J by 7 bases. The CDR3 coding sequence is TGTGCCAGCAGCTTGGAGGTGACGGACAGGGGGATCGGGGAGCTGTTTTTT. This codes for CASSLEVTDRGIGELFF.

This clonotype was picked up a small number of times. The rearrangement links TRBV14 to TRBJ1-2, with TRBD1 matching over 7 bases. There are 13 residues in the CDR3. In germline, CDR1 is SGHDN, CDR2 FVKESK. Trimming took 4 bases from V and 8 from J; bases not matched to a gene: 7. In DNA form, the CDR3 reads TGTGCCAGCAGCCTCTTGACAGGGAGAGGCTACACCTTC. It specifies CASSLLTGRGYTF.

V is TRBV12-3 or TRBV12-4 and J is TRBJ2-5; possible D gene TRBD1, 6 bases. The CDR3 is made up of 13 amino acids. V was trimmed by 5 bases and J by 2 bases, leaving 9 bases between them. The CDR3 loop reads CASSPTGQETQYF. As DNA, the CDR3 is TGTGCCAGCAGTCCGACAGGACAAGAGACCCAGTACTTC.

This chain uses TRBV18 with TRBJ1-5; no definite D call. Germline CDR1 is KGHSH and CDR2 is LQKENI. The CDR3 runs 13 residues. V lost 6 bases to trimming and J lost 3 bases, with 9 bases between them. The CDR3 reads CASSSQDNQPQHF. CDR3 nucleotide sequence: TGTGCCAGCTCGAGCCAGGACAATCAGCCCCAGCATTTT.

In this sample, this clonotype turned up a few times. V and J are TRBV3-1 and TRBJ2-5, with no clear D. This CDR3 is built from 15 residues. Trimming left V 4 bases short and J 4 bases short, with 16 bases between. Germline values: CDR1 LGHDT, CDR2 YNNKEL (reference sequence). CDR3: CASSPSFIPGETQYF. The DNA of the CDR3 is TGTGCCAGCAGCCCATCTTTCATCCCGGGAGAGACCCAGTACTTC.

The genes are TRBV6-4 and TRBJ1-1; D may be TRBD1 (5 bases). The CDR3 runs 14 residues. The V gene's germline CDR1 is MRHNA and CDR2 SNTAGT. Trimming took 3 bases from V and 3 from J, leaving 11 bases between them. CDR3 loop: CASSERAGYTEAFF. CDR3 DNA: TGTGCCAGCAGTGAGCGTGCAGGGTACACTGAAGCTTTCTTT.

This clonotype was seen a few times. The J gene is TRBJ2-3, the V gene TRBV14; tentatively, D is TRBD1 (6 bases). The CDR3 is made up of 16 amino acids. Germline assignment: CDR1 SGHDN and CDR2 FVKESK. Trimming shortened V by 3 bases and J by 2 bases, and 15 bases separated the two germline ends. In nucleotides, the CDR3 is TGTGCCAGCAGCCAGGGAGATGGGGGCGACACAGATACGCAGTATTTT. It encodes CASSQGDGGDTDTQYF.

The rearrangement joins TRBV20-1 to TRBJ2-2; 9 nucleotides agree with TRBD1. This CDR3 has 15 amino acids. Germline V gives CDR1 DFQATT, CDR2 SNEGSKA (reference sequence). V lost 6 bases and J lost 5; bases outside the gene matches: 10. CDR3 loop: CSANNNRGLTGELFF. The CDR3 nucleotides are TGCAGTGCCAACAATAACAGGGGGCTAACCGGGGAGCTGTTTTTT.

The V call is TRBV6-1, the J call TRBJ1-2; D is unclear. CDR3 length: 13 residues. The V end lost 2 bases, the J end lost 5 bases, and 9 bases lay between the germline ends. Germline V gene data show CDR1 as MNHNS and CDR2 as SASEGT. The CDR3 DNA reads as TGTGCCAGCAGTGAAAATATGGGATATGGCTACACCTTC. The encoded protein is CASSENMGYGYTF.

The table lists this clonotype with many counts. The gene calls are TRBV5-1 and TRBJ1-1; D gene ambiguous. In germline, CDR1 is SGHRS, CDR2 YFSETQ. CDR3 size: 12 residues. Trimming removed 0 bases from V and 7 bases from J, with 7 bases in between. CDR3 nucleotide sequence: TGCGCCAGCAGCTTGGTGGGGAATGAAGCTTTCTTT. Translated: CASSLVGNEAFF.

The CDR3 DNA follows: TGCAGCGTTTTACTGGGGACCCAGTACTTC. It encodes CSVLLGTQYF. The chain links TRBV29-1 to TRBJ2-5; D not resolved. The CDR3 sequence is 10 residues long. The V gene lost 5 bases and the J gene lost 7 bases, with 8 bases spanning the gap. Germline assignment: CDR1 SQVTM and CDR2 ANQGSEA. Complete variable domain (other parts from reference TRBV29-1 and TRBJ2-5): SAVISQKPSRDICQRGTSLTIQCQVDSQVTMMFWYRQQPGQSLTLIATANQGSEATYESGFVIDKFPISRPNLTFSTLTVSNMSPEDSSIYLCSVLLGTQYFGPGTRLLVL.

CDR3: CASMKTGRNTEAFF. Here the CDR3 DNA reads TGTGCCAGCATGAAGACAGGGAGGAACACTGAAGCTTTCTTT. The chain carries TRBV12-3 or TRBV12-4 and TRBJ1-1; 7 nucleotides agree with TRBD1. There are 14 residues in the CDR3. Trimming took 7 bases from V and 1 from J; bases not matched to a gene: 6.

The rearrangement joins TRBV5-1 to TRBJ1-1, with TRBD1 as a possible D gene (6 bases). The CDR3 is made up of 14 amino acids. Germline CDR1 SGHRS, CDR2 YFSETQ. Trimming removed 3 bases from V and 5 bases from J, with 14 bases in between. The CDR3 region is CASSSDTGRTEAFF. CDR3 coding DNA: TGCGCCAGCAGCTCCGATACAGGGAGAACTGAAGCTTTCTTT.

This chain uses TRBV12-3 or TRBV12-4 with TRBJ2-1; unclear D gene. CDR3 size: 14 residues. V shed 6 bases and J shed 0 bases, with 9 bases lying between them. CDR3 bases: TGTGCCAGCAGCCACTATAACTCCTACAATGAGCAGTTCTTC. This sequence encodes CASSHYNSYNEQFF.

V is TRBV5-4 and J is TRBJ1-1, with a possible D match to TRBD1 (6 bases). This CDR3 contains 14 residues. Germline V lookup: CDR1 SGHNT, CDR2 YYREEE (reference sequence). V lost 4 bases and J 6 bases, leaving 16 bases between the germline ends. The CDR3 here is CASSRPGRGPEAFF. In DNA, the CDR3 is TGTGCCAGCAGCCGGCCGGGACGGGGGCCTGAAGCTTTCTTT.

The chain couples TRBV9 to TRBJ2-1, with 9 bases that match TRBD1. Germline CDR1 and CDR2: SGDLS and YYNGEE. This CDR3 has 18 amino acids. The J segment lost 4 bases and the V segment lost 3 bases, leaving 14 bases of the junction unmatched. CDR3 bases: TGTGCCAGCAGCGGAGGACAGGGGCCCCGTACCCCTTACAATGAGCAGTTCTTC. This gives the protein CASSGGQGPRTPYNEQFF.